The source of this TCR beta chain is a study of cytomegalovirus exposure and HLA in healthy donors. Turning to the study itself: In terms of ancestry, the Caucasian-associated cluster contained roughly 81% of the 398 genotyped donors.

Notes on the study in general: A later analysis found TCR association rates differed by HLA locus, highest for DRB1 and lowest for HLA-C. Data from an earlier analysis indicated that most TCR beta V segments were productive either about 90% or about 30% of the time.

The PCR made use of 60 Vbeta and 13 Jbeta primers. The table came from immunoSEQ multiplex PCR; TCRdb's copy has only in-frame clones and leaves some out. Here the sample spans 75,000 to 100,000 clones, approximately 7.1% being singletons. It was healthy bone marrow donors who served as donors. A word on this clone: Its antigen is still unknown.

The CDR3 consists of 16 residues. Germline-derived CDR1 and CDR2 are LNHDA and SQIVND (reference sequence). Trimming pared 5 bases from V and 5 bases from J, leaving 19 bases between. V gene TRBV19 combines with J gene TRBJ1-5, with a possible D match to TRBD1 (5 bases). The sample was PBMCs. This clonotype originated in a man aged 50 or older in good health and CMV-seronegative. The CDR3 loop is CASSPAPGFGHQPQHF. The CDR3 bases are TGTGCCAGTAGTCCCGCCCCAGGGTTTGGGCATCAGCCCCAGCATTTT.